This T cell receptor beta chain was sequenced for a study of cytomegalovirus exposure and HLA in healthy donors. Study observations and caveats: Versus the approximately 700-donor mean, an Asian-associated ancestry cluster reportedly showed fewer N-insertions in a later analysis. Presence/absence analyses assumed roughly uniform sequencing depth across donors, which may not hold. Later analysis identified 16,000 or so TCR beta sequences associated with HLA alleles, using a false discovery rate threshold of 0.05. The records held CMV serostatus as the only immune exposure information.

V gave up 1 base and J gave up 4 bases, with 10 bases separating them. The CDR3 loop spans 15 amino acids. In germline, CDR1 is LGHNA, CDR2 YSLEER. PCR employed 60 Vbeta and 13 Jbeta primers. TCRdb's copy holds only in-frame clones and misses some; the assay was immunoSEQ multiplex PCR. The sample lists approximately 200,000 clones; 70% to 80% were seen once. A remark on this clone: Its cognate antigen is unknown.

The receptor was isolated from a girl aged 10 to 17 in good health and CMV-seropositive. Sample: PBMCs. The rearrangement joins TRBV4-3 to TRBJ1-4; D is uncertain. The CDR3 DNA is TGCGCCAGCAGCCAAGGGACGGGGTTTAATGAAAAACTGTTTTTT. Its protein product is CASSQGTGFNEKLFF.